The T cell receptor beta chain under discussion was sequenced for a study of pediatric ulcerative colitis. Study-level background: Fewer than 10 patients showed pancolitis and two showed left-sided colitis. General study findings and limits: Compared with controls, ulcerative colitis showed greater blood-rectum clone sharing.

Sequencing was at survey level. This table comes from immunoSEQ multiplex PCR, and its TCRdb copy is limited to in-frame clones, with some not included. The table shows 32,000 or so clones, with around 82% occurring only once. Turning to this clone: Its antigen is still unknown.

This CDR3 has 12 residues. From germline, CDR1 is MNHEY and CDR2 SVGAGI. V lost 5 bases, J lost 7 bases, and 11 bases lay in between. Before the diagnostic colonoscopy, ulcerative colitis patients were free of immunosuppressive medication. This rearrangement joins TRBV6-5 to TRBJ1-1; D perhaps matches TRBD1 (5 bases). Sequencing was done on a sample of blood. The source of this sequence is a boy between 10 and 17 years old with severe ulcerative colitis. The CDR3 loop is CASSPQGLEAFF. The CDR3 coding sequence is TGTGCCAGCAGTCCTCAGGGACTTGAAGCTTTCTTT.